The 18 T cell receptor beta chains reported below all come from one sample, sequenced in a study of T-cell reconstitution after alpha-beta-depleted transplantation in children. The TCRbeta library incorporated unique molecular identifiers. TCRdb passed the PCR reads through MiXCR, listing each CDR3 protein once. The repertoire has approximately 170,000 distinct CDR3 sequences, around 10% of them found once; the top ten carry about 13%. The starting material was PBMCs, obtained before TCRalphabeta/CD19-depleted stem cell transplant. All receptors derive from a boy aged 2-9 years with acute myeloid leukemia, due to receive a stem cell transplant.

This clonotype was seen repeatedly, ten times or more. The chain couples TRBV7-2 to TRBJ1-5, with D possibly being TRBD1 (6 bases). With 5 bases removed from V and 5 bases from J, the gap between germline ends came to 16 bases. In germline, CDR1 is SGHTA, CDR2 FQGNSA. This CDR3 has 15 residues. Written as DNA, the CDR3 is TGTGCCAGCAGCAAACGGGGGGGCGGTGATCAGCCCCAGCATTTT. Its protein product is CASSKRGGGDQPQHF. Filled out from reference TRBV7-2 and TRBJ1-5, the complete variable domain reads GAGVSQSPSNKVTEKGKDVELRCDPISGHTALYWYRQSLGQGLEFLIYFQGNSAPDKSGLPSDRFSAERTGGSVSTLTIQRTQQEDSAVYLCASSKRGGGDQPQHFGDGTRLSIL.

The chain couples TRBV20-1 to TRBJ1-1; TRBD1 is a possible D gene (6 bases). V dropped 6 bases and J dropped 1 base, with 15 bases sitting between them. The CDR3 loop spans 14 amino acids. Germline V gene lookup returns CDR1 DFQATT and CDR2 SNEGSKA (reference sequence). CDR3 amino acids: CSASSGHPNTEAFF. The CDR3 bases are TGCAGTGCCTCTTCGGGACACCCGAACACTGAAGCTTTCTTT.

This clonotype has a count of ten or more. J is TRBJ1-1 and V is TRBV5-6; possible D gene TRBD1, 6 bases. The CDR3 loop spans 15 amino acids. V was shortened by 5 bases and J by 5 bases, with 19 bases between the two germline ends. CDR1 is SGHDT, CDR2 YYEEEE, per germline. CDR3 in DNA: TGTGCCAGCAGTTACACGTCCAGGGGATGGACTGAAGCTTTCTTT. This sequence encodes CASSYTSRGWTEAFF.

This clonotype was observed many times. This chain joins TRBV14 and TRBJ2-1; 12 bases match TRBD2. J lost 7 bases, V lost 4 bases, and 14 bases had no gene match. Germline-derived CDR1 and CDR2 are SGHDN and FVKESK. The CDR3 runs 18 residues. DNA for the CDR3: TGTGCCAGCAGCCGGGTATTACGACTAGCGGGAGAAAATAATGAGCAGTTCTTC. Translated, it gives CASSRVLRLAGENNEQFF.

This clonotype was found a few times. This sequence joins TRBV12-3 or TRBV12-4 and TRBJ2-1; TRBD2 agrees at 12 bases. V lost 6 bases and J lost 7; bases outside the gene matches: 7. This CDR3 is 15 amino acids long. The CDR3 sequence: CASSRTSGAGNEQFF. CDR3 nucleotide sequence: TGTGCCAGCAGCCGGACTAGCGGGGCAGGGAATGAGCAGTTCTTC.

The chain has TRBV2 and TRBJ2-7, with no clear D. CDR1 and CDR2 from the germline V gene are SNHLY and FYNNEI. The CDR3 runs 12 residues. V lost 8 bases to trimming and J lost 3 bases, with 11 bases between them. For the CDR3, the DNA is TGTGCCAGCGGTATGGGAAGCTACGAGCAGTACGTC. Translating it yields CASGMGSYEQYV.

The rearrangement joins TRBV10-3 to TRBJ2-1, with TRBD1 identical over 9 bases. The CDR3 is 14 amino acids. Germline CDR1 and CDR2: ENHRY and SYGVKD. Trimming took 7 bases from V and 7 from J; bases not matched to a gene: 8. CDR3 loop: CAIMDRGYGNEQFF. The CDR3 DNA sequence: TGTGCCATCATGGACAGGGGCTACGGGAATGAGCAGTTCTTC.

This clonotype has ten or more counts. The chain carries TRBV20-1 and TRBJ2-2; D uncertain. The V gene lost 2 bases and the J gene lost 1 base, with 5 bases spanning the gap. Germline values: CDR1 DFQATT, CDR2 SNEGSKA (reference sequence). This CDR3 is built from 13 residues. CDR3 loop: CSARSLNTGELFF. DNA for the CDR3: TGCAGTGCTAGATCCCTGAACACCGGGGAGCTGTTTTTT.

Regarding this clonotype: This may arise from a read error, as a much more abundant clone is one base away. The V call is TRBV5-1, the J call TRBJ1-1; no reliable D call. CDR1 is SGHRS and CDR2 is YFSETQ in the germline V gene. The CDR3 contains 14 residues. V lost 4 bases and J lost 3, with 13 bases in between. In DNA, the CDR3 is TGCGCCAGCAGCAATAGGGAAAGGTACACTGAAGCTTTCTTT. This gives the protein CASSNRERYTEAFF.

A note on this clonotype: This likely comes from a read error, as the CDR3 has no conserved phenylalanine or tryptophan at its end. The J gene is TRBJ2-1, the V gene TRBV12-3 or TRBV12-4; 8 nucleotides agree with TRBD1. The CDR3 runs 15 residues. CDR3 DNA: TGTGCCAGCAGCGTACAGGGGGTCACCTACAACGAGCAGTTCTCC. This gives the protein CASSVQGVTYNEQFS.

This clonotype was detected many times. The rearrangement links TRBV12-5 to TRBJ2-5, with 10 bases lining up with TRBD1. The V gene end was trimmed by 5 bases and the J gene end by 1 base; junction bases not matched to a gene: 10. Germline values: CDR1 LGHNT, CDR2 FRNRAP. CDR3 size: 17 residues. The chain's CDR3 is CASGLFDRGPFQETQYF. Written as DNA, the CDR3 is TGTGCTAGTGGTCTTTTCGACAGGGGGCCCTTCCAAGAGACCCAGTACTTC. Filled out from reference TRBV12-5 and TRBJ2-5, the complete variable domain reads DARVTQTPRHKVTEMGQEVTMRCQPILGHNTVFWYRQTMMQGLELLAYFRNRAPLDDSGMPKDRFSAEMPDATLATLKIQPSEPRDSAVYFCASGLFDRGPFQETQYFGPGTRLLVL.

This clonotype occurred many times. The chain carries TRBV29-1 and TRBJ2-7; 7 bases agree with TRBD2. Germline CDR1 is SQVTM and CDR2 is ANQGSEA. Losses at the gene ends were 1 base for V and 7 bases for J; bases not matched to a gene: 4. The CDR3 loop spans 12 amino acids. Here the CDR3 reads CSVEVGEGEQYF. The CDR3 coding sequence is TGCAGCGTTGAAGTGGGGGAGGGGGAGCAGTACTTC.

This clonotype was detected ten times or more. Written as DNA, the CDR3 is TGTGCCACCAGCAGGCTTAGCGGAGCCACCTACGAGCAGTACTTC. Protein product: CATSRLSGATYEQYF. The chain carries TRBV15 and TRBJ2-7; D possibly corresponds to TRBD2 (6 bases). V gave up 3 bases and J gave up 2 bases, with 14 bases separating them. CDR3 length equals 15 residues. Germline V gene lookup returns CDR1 LNHNV and CDR2 YYDKDF (reference sequence).

This clonotype was detected ten times or more. The chain couples TRBV18 to TRBJ2-5; possible D gene TRBD1, 5 bases. Trimming took off 3 bases at V and 4 bases at J, with 9 bases between the two ends. Germline values: CDR1 KGHSH, CDR2 LQKENI. The CDR3 contains 13 residues. CDR3 amino acids: CASSPAGSETQYF. CDR3 nucleotides: TGTGCCAGCTCACCCGCAGGGTCAGAGACCCAGTACTTC.

Ten or more counts support this clonotype. The chain employs TRBV5-1 and TRBJ2-3; possible D gene TRBD1, 6 bases. The V gene lost 3 bases and the J gene lost 5 bases, with 13 bases spanning the gap. The germline V gene encodes CDR1 SGHRS and CDR2 YFSETQ. CDR3 size: 14 residues. CDR3 residues: CASSYSSGEDTQYF. CDR3 nucleotide sequence: TGCGCCAGCAGCTACTCATCAGGGGAAGATACGCAGTATTTT.

This clonotype appeared many times. The chain recombines TRBV2 with TRBJ1-5; TRBD1 agrees at 7 bases. The CDR3 length is 14 residues. With V trimmed by 6 bases and J by 3 bases, 5 bases remained unmatched. Per germline, CDR1 SNHLY and CDR2 FYNNEI. DNA for the CDR3: TGTGCCAGCAGGACGGGACAGCCCAATCAGCCCCAGCATTTT. Translated, it gives CASRTGQPNQPQHF.

This clonotype occurred many times. This sequence joins TRBV20-1 and TRBJ2-2, with D unresolved. CDR1 DFQATT and CDR2 SNEGSKA come from the germline V gene (reference sequence). V was clipped by 3 bases and J by 0 bases, with 11 bases between them. The CDR3 is 15 amino acids. This CDR3 reads CSARVATSNTGELFF. The CDR3 region has the DNA TGCAGTGCTAGGGTTGCGACTTCGAACACCGGGGAGCTGTTTTTT.

This clonotype was found many times. The J gene is TRBJ1-2, the V gene TRBV20-1, with 8 nucleotides matching TRBD1. Unmatched junction bases numbered 8, after V lost 6 bases and J lost 8 bases. Looked up from germline, CDR1 is DFQATT and CDR2 is SNEGSKA (reference sequence). This CDR3 is built from 12 residues. The CDR3 DNA is TGCAGTGCCCCGGACAGGGTGAGAGGCTACACCTTC. Encoded protein: CSAPDRVRGYTF.